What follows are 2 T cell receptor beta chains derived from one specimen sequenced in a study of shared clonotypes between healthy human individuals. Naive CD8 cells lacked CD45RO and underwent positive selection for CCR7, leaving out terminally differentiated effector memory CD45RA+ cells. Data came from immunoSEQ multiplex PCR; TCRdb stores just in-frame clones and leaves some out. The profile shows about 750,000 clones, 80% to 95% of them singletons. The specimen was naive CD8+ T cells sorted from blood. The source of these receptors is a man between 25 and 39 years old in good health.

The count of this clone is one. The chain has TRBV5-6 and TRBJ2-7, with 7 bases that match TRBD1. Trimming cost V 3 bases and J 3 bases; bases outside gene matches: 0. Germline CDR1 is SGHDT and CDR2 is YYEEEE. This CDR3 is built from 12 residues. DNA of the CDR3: TGTGCCAGCAGCTCAGGGGGCTACGAGCAGTACTTC. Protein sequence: CASSSGGYEQYF.

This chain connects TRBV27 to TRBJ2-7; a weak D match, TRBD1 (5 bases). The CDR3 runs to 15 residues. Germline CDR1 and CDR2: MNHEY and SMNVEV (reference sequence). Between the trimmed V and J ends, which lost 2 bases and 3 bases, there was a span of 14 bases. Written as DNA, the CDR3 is TGTGCCAGCAGTTTAGGGCCCTGGGGCCACTACGAGCAGTACTTC. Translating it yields CASSLGPWGHYEQYF.